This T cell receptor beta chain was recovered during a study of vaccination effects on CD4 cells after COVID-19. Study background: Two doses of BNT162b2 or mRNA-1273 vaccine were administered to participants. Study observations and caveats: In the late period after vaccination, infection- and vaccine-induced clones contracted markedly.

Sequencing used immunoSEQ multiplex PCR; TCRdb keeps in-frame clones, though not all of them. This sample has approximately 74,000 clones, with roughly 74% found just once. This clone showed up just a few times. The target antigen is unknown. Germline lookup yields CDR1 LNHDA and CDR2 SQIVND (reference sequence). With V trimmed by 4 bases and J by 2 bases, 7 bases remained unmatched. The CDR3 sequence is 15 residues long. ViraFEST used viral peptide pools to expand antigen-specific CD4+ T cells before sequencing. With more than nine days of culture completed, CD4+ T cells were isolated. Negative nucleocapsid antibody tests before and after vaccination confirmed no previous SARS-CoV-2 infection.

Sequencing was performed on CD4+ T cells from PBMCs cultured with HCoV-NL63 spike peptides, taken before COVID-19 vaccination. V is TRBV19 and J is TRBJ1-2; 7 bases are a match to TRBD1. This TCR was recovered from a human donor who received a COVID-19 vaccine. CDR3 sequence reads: CASSTASTGNYGYTF. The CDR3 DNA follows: TGTGCCAGTAGTACCGCGTCGACAGGGAACTATGGCTACACCTTC.